This T cell receptor (beta chain) was captured by sequencing in a study of CD8 T cells in ankylosing spondylitis. Regarding the study as a whole: A motif in TCR beta, a set of seven to nine highly homologous variants, appeared characteristic of ankylosing spondylitis blood. It was reported that disease-linked clones were significantly enriched in matched ankylosing spondylitis synovial fluid.

This clonotype has more than one count but fewer than ten. Its antigen is currently unknown. The germline V gene encodes CDR1 MNHNS and CDR2 SASEGT. The CDR3 extends over 16 amino acids. Trimming took 6 bases from V and 6 from J, leaving 21 bases between them. The authors made TCR beta libraries by quantitative 5'-RACE with molecular barcodes. TCRdb itself ran the 5' RACE reads through MiXCR, one entry per CDR3 protein. This sample has fewer than 500,000 distinct CDR3 sequences; around 26% occur once, and the top ten carry 0.89%. The J gene is TRBJ2-1, the V gene TRBV6-1; perhaps TRBD1 as D (5 bases). Sequenced input: blood, either unsorted or a sorted T cell fraction (not recorded which). The source of this sequence is a male donor with ankylosing spondylitis. CDR3 sequence (DNA): TGTGCCAGCAGGTCGGTCTGGGGCGCGGTTCTCAATGAGCAGTTCTTC. Protein sequence: CASRSVWGAVLNEQFF.